The rows below give T cell receptor beta chains drawn from one sample of a study of blood T cell repertoires in COVID-19. The repertoire was sequenced with immunoSEQ multiplex PCR; TCRdb's copy has only in-frame clones and lacks some. The sample includes 150,000 to 200,000 clones, more than 70% of them seen just once. Specimen: peripheral blood. These receptors all come from a human donor in a cohort sampled during active COVID-19. Both conserved end residues are part of each CDR3. A D gene is named only where the DNA matches it firmly. Clone sizes are given selectively: once, few, many, or a class where the clone is expanded.

clone_size: .
v_call: TRBV28
j_call: TRBJ2-5
d_call: TRBD2
cdr3_aa: CASSLRRGGLGTQYF
cdr3_nt: TGTGCCAGCAGTTTGCGTCGGGGGGGCCTCGGGACCCAGTACTTC

clone_size: .
v_call: TRBV19
j_call: TRBJ2-3
d_call: .
cdr3_aa: CASSSAGRGYADTQYF
cdr3_nt: TGTGCCAGTAGTTCCGCGGGCAGGGGATATGCAGATACGCAGTATTTT

clone_size: .
v_call: TRBV30
j_call: TRBJ1-1
d_call: .
cdr3_aa: CAWSPQGIPEAFF
cdr3_nt: TGTGCCTGGAGTCCACAGGGTATACCTGAAGCTTTCTTT

clone_size: .
v_call: TRBV3-1/TRBV3-2
j_call: TRBJ2-7
d_call: .
cdr3_aa: CASSQVSNEQYF
cdr3_nt: TGTGCCAGCAGCCAAGTCAGTAACGAGCAGTACTTC

clone_size: .
v_call: TRBV7-9
j_call: TRBJ2-7
d_call: TRBD1
cdr3_aa: CASSLDRGTIINEQYF
cdr3_nt: TGTGCCAGCAGCTTGGACAGGGGGACTATCATCAACGAGCAGTACTTC

clone_size: once
v_call: TRBV12-3/TRBV12-4
j_call: TRBJ2-7
d_call: TRBD1
cdr3_aa: CASSRDREQYF
cdr3_nt: TGTGCCAGCAGTCGGGACAGAGAGCAGTACTTC

clone_size: once
v_call: TRBV6-2/TRBV6-3
j_call: TRBJ1-2
d_call: TRBD1
cdr3_aa: CASSGGQGKKYGYTF
cdr3_nt: TGTGCCAGCAGTGGTGGACAGGGGAAGAAATATGGCTACACCTTC

clone_size: .
v_call: TRBV6-1
j_call: TRBJ2-4
d_call: TRBD2
cdr3_aa: CASSGVGAGDTENIQYF
cdr3_nt: TGTGCCAGCAGTGGGGTTGGGGCGGGAGATACGGAAAACATTCAGTACTTC

clone_size: .
v_call: TRBV7-2
j_call: TRBJ2-3
d_call: .
cdr3_aa: CASREAPVHNTDTQYF
cdr3_nt: TGTGCCAGCAGGGAGGCCCCAGTTCATAACACAGATACGCAGTATTTT

clone_size: .
v_call: TRBV4-3
j_call: TRBJ2-7
d_call: TRBD2
cdr3_aa: CASSQERESYEQYF
cdr3_nt: TGCGCCAGCAGCCAGGAGCGGGAGTCCTACGAGCAGTACTTC

clone_size: .
v_call: TRBV28
j_call: TRBJ2-1
d_call: TRBD2
cdr3_aa: CASTRGLAGSDEQFF
cdr3_nt: TGTGCCAGCACCCGGGGACTAGCGGGAAGCGATGAGCAGTTCTTC

clone_size: once
v_call: TRBV30
j_call: TRBJ2-7
d_call: .
cdr3_aa: CAWSTTGYEQYF
cdr3_nt: TGTGCCTGGAGTACTACAGGGTACGAGCAGTACTTC

clone_size: few
v_call: TRBV11-2
j_call: TRBJ1-3
d_call: .
cdr3_aa: CASSLSGGLSGNTIYF
cdr3_nt: TGTGCCAGCAGCTTATCGGGCGGACTCTCTGGAAACACCATATATTTT

clone_size: .
v_call: TRBV5-1
j_call: TRBJ2-7
d_call: TRBD1
cdr3_aa: CASSLAPGQGVEQYF
cdr3_nt: TGCGCCAGCAGCTTGGCCCCGGGACAGGGTGTAGAGCAGTACTTC

clone_size: .
v_call: TRBV5-1
j_call: TRBJ2-7
d_call: .
cdr3_aa: CASSNGLTFYEQYF
cdr3_nt: TGCGCCAGCAGTAACGGACTCACCTTCTACGAGCAGTACTTC

clone_size: .
v_call: TRBV7-2
j_call: TRBJ2-7
d_call: .
cdr3_aa: CASSLFLAGNYEQYF
cdr3_nt: TGTGCCAGCAGCTTATTCCTAGCCGGGAACTACGAGCAGTACTTC

clone_size: .
v_call: TRBV29-1
j_call: TRBJ2-3
d_call: .
cdr3_aa: CSVSQGSTDTQYF
cdr3_nt: TGCAGCGTTTCTCAGGGAAGCACAGATACGCAGTATTTT

clone_size: .
v_call: TRBV27
j_call: TRBJ1-6
d_call: .
cdr3_aa: CASKALGGRVQGSPLHF
cdr3_nt: TGTGCCAGCAAGGCGTTGGGAGGGAGGGTGCAAGGTTCACCCCTCCACTTT

clone_size: few
v_call: TRBV11-2
j_call: TRBJ1-2
d_call: .
cdr3_aa: CASSLDPGPLSGYTF
cdr3_nt: TGTGCCAGCAGCTTAGATCCGGGTCCTTTGAGTGGCTACACCTTC

clone_size: .
v_call: TRBV19
j_call: TRBJ2-7
d_call: TRBD2
cdr3_aa: CASSIGGDRYEQYF
cdr3_nt: TGTGCCAGTAGTATCGGGGGGGACCGCTACGAGCAGTACTTC

clone_size: .
v_call: TRBV4-3
j_call: TRBJ1-4
d_call: .
cdr3_aa: CASSQRAVGGGNEKLFF
cdr3_nt: TGCGCCAGCAGCCAAAGGGCAGTGGGGGGAGGAAATGAAAAACTGTTTTTT

clone_size: once
v_call: TRBV18
j_call: TRBJ1-1
d_call: .
cdr3_aa: CASSSAQGPAFF
cdr3_nt: TGTGCCAGCTCCTCGGCTCAGGGGCCGGCTTTCTTT

clone_size: .
v_call: TRBV2
j_call: TRBJ1-2
d_call: .
cdr3_aa: CASIEGHPNYGYTF
cdr3_nt: TGTGCCAGCATAGAGGGACACCCTAACTATGGCTACACCTTC

clone_size: .
v_call: TRBV7-2
j_call: TRBJ2-7
d_call: TRBD2
cdr3_aa: CASSFRPGGYYEQYF
cdr3_nt: TGTGCCAGCAGCTTTAGGCCGGGGGGTTACTACGAGCAGTACTTC

clone_size: once
v_call: TRBV6-2/TRBV6-3
j_call: TRBJ2-4
d_call: .
cdr3_aa: CASSYGRPKNIQYF
cdr3_nt: TGTGCCAGCAGTTACGGGCGTCCCAAAAACATTCAGTACTTC

clone_size: .
v_call: TRBV15
j_call: TRBJ1-2
d_call: .
cdr3_aa: CATSTSLGGYTF
cdr3_nt: TGTGCCACCAGCACTAGCTTGGGTGGCTACACCTTC

clone_size: .
v_call: TRBV29-1
j_call: TRBJ1-4
d_call: TRBD1
cdr3_aa: CSVGMGTGGEKLFF
cdr3_nt: TGCAGCGTTGGAATGGGGACAGGGGGTGAAAAACTGTTTTTT

clone_size: .
v_call: TRBV2
j_call: TRBJ1-2
d_call: .
cdr3_aa: CASSEASANYGYTF
cdr3_nt: TGTGCCAGCAGTGAAGCTTCTGCTAACTATGGCTACACCTTC

clone_size: .
v_call: TRBV9
j_call: TRBJ2-1
d_call: .
cdr3_aa: CASSVAYNEQFF
cdr3_nt: TGTGCCAGCAGCGTAGCTTACAATGAGCAGTTCTTC

clone_size: .
v_call: TRBV3-1/TRBV3-2
j_call: TRBJ1-5
d_call: .
cdr3_aa: CASSAGLNQPQHF
cdr3_nt: TGTGCCAGCAGCGCAGGGCTAAATCAGCCCCAGCATTTT

clone_size: .
v_call: TRBV28
j_call: TRBJ1-5
d_call: .
cdr3_aa: CASRWGHDNQPQHF
cdr3_nt: TGTGCCAGCAGATGGGGGCACGACAATCAGCCCCAGCATTTT

clone_size: .
v_call: TRBV4-1
j_call: TRBJ2-1
d_call: TRBD2
cdr3_aa: CASSQANLIAGMYNEQFF
cdr3_nt: TGCGCCAGCAGCCAAGCGAACCTAATAGCGGGGATGTACAATGAGCAGTTCTTC

clone_size: .
v_call: TRBV18
j_call: TRBJ2-1
d_call: .
cdr3_aa: CASSPPNSVSLYNEQFF
cdr3_nt: TGTGCCAGCTCACCACCCAATTCCGTTAGCCTATACAATGAGCAGTTCTTC

clone_size: .
v_call: TRBV7-8
j_call: TRBJ1-3
d_call: .
cdr3_aa: CASSSDTYSGNTIYF
cdr3_nt: TGTGCCAGCAGCTCTGACACGTACTCTGGAAACACCATATATTTT